These T cell receptor beta chains were read from a single sample in a study of blood T cell repertoires in COVID-19. Some clones are missing from TCRdb's copy, which holds only in-frame ones; the method was immunoSEQ multiplex PCR. This table holds about 71,000 clones, roughly nine tenths found once. Material: peripheral blood. These receptors all stem from a woman aged 18-29 years with acute or convalescent COVID-19. CDR3s include the opening cysteine and the closing phenylalanine or tryptophan. A D gene is named only where the DNA matches it firmly. Expanded clones are given a class, and other clones once, few, many or no size at all.

J gene | V gene | clone size | D gene | CDR3 DNA | CDR3 protein
TRBJ1-4 | TRBV7-2 | NA | NA | TGTGCCAGCAGCCCCCGTCGCGGGGGAGAAAAACTGTTTTTT | CASSPRRGGEKLFF
TRBJ1-6 | TRBV27 | NA | TRBD1 | TGTGCCAGCAGCTCGGGACAGGGGGCGATGAATTCACCCCTCCACTTT | CASSSGQGAMNSPLHF
TRBJ1-2 | TRBV6-6 | NA | TRBD1 | TGTGCCAGCCAGGGGGGTTGGGCCATTGATAACTATGGCTACACCTTC | CASQGGWAIDNYGYTF
TRBJ2-4 | TRBV4-1 | NA | NA | TGCGCCAGCAGCCAAGATATCGGGCGGGGACGTAGAGACATTCAGTACTTC | CASSQDIGRGRRDIQYF
TRBJ1-2 | TRBV4-3 | few | TRBD1 | TGCGCCAGCAGCCAAGAACTTGGGGAGACAGGGGGTGGCTACACCTTC | CASSQELGETGGGYTF
TRBJ2-2 | TRBV10-2 | NA | NA | TGCGCCAGCAGTGAGTCGGGGGGGCATACCGGGGAGCTGTTTTTT | CASSESGGHTGELFF
TRBJ2-1 | TRBV29-1 | NA | NA | TGCAGCGTTGAACGGACAGCCTTAAGCTCCTACAATGAGCAGTTCTTC | CSVERTALSSYNEQFF
TRBJ1-1 | TRBV18 | NA | NA | TGTGCCAGCTCACCCACAGTCCAGGGTGATACTGAAGCTTTCTTT | CASSPTVQGDTEAFF
TRBJ1-2 | TRBV5-8 | once | NA | TGTGCCATCGGTATCGGGGGGATCAGTTATGGCTACACCTTC | CAIGIGGISYGYTF
TRBJ1-2 | TRBV5-1 | NA | NA | TGCGCCAGCAGCTTGGGGACAGCCTATGGCTACACCTTC | CASSLGTAYGYTF
TRBJ2-1 | TRBV7-2 | NA | NA | TGTGCCAGCAGCTTAGGAGCCGACACCCACAATGAGCAGTTCTTC | CASSLGADTHNEQFF
TRBJ1-1 | TRBV9 | NA | NA | TGTGCCAGCAGCGTAGATAAGGGATTTCAAGGGGGTCGGGCTGAAGCTTTCTTT | CASSVDKGFQGGRAEAFF
TRBJ2-5 | TRBV13 | NA | NA | TGTGCCAGCAGCGGTGGACAGCAAGAGACCCAGTACTTC | CASSGGQQETQYF
TRBJ1-3 | TRBV27 | NA | TRBD1 | TGTGCCAGCAAAAAAGGGGGCGCGGCTGGAAACACCATATATTTT | CASKKGGAAGNTIYF
TRBJ1-1 | TRBV15 | once | NA | TGTGCCACCAGCAGAGATCCCGGGGGCACTGAAGCTTTCTTT | CATSRDPGGTEAFF
TRBJ1-1 | TRBV30 | once | NA | TGTGCCTGGAGGGGGGGGATCACTACAGGCTACACTGAAGCTTTCTTT | CAWRGGITTGYTEAFF
TRBJ1-4 | TRBV7-9 | NA | NA | TGTGCCAGCAGCTTAGTTCAGGGAACGAATGAAAAACTGTTTTTT | CASSLVQGTNEKLFF
TRBJ1-2 | TRBV6-1 | NA | TRBD1 | TGTGCCAGCAGTGACCGGGACAGGGGGGGCTACACCTTC | CASSDRDRGGYTF
TRBJ2-2 | TRBV24-1 | NA | TRBD2 | TGTGCCACCAACGCGGGGGGAGATGACGGGGAGCTGTTTTTT | CATNAGGDDGELFF
TRBJ1-6 | TRBV3-1/TRBV3-2 | NA | TRBD1 | TGTGCCAGCAGCCAAACGGACAGGGGTAATTCACCCCTCCACTTT | CASSQTDRGNSPLHF
TRBJ1-2 | TRBV29-1 | NA | NA | TGCAGCGTTGAAAGTCAGGGTAAGGACGGCTACACCTTC | CSVESQGKDGYTF
TRBJ2-1 | TRBV30 | NA | TRBD2 | TGTGCCTGGAGTGTGCAGCTAGCGGCGACCTCCTACAATGAGCAGTTCTTC | CAWSVQLAATSYNEQFF